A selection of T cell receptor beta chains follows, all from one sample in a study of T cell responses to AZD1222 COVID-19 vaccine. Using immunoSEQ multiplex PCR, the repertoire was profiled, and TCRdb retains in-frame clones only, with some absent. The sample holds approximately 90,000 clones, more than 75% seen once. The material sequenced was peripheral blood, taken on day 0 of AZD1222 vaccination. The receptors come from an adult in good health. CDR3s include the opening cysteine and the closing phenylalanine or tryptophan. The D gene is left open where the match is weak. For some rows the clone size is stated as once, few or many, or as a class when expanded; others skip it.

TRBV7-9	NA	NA	CASSQRYYEQYF
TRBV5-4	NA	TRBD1	CASGRDRDDSPLHF
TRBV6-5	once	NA	CASSYQRQGPGYTF
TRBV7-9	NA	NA	CASSLSRGTQYF
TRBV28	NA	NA	CASSGILATNEKLFF
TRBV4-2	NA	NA	CASSQEGPTGNTGELFF
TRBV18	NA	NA	CASSPQGVEQYF
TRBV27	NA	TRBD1	CASSYRQGGNSPLHF
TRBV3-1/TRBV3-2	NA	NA	CASSPFLLGGTGELFF
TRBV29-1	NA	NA	CSVPPGGGNTEAFF
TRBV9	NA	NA	CASSKETASRGNTIYF
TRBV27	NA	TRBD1	CASSFRVGTGALTNYGYTF
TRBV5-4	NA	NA	CASSLDDLLGGYTF
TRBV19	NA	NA	CASSPSETSSQPQHF
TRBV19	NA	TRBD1	CASSIPTGANYGYTF
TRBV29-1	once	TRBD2	CSVVWAGRGETQYF
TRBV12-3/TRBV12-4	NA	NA	CASGHNYGYTF
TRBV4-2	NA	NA	CASSRSGTGSADTQYF
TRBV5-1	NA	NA	CASRPEGKKDTIYF
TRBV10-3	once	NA	CAINPTRDQPQHF
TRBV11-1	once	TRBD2	CASSFPFAGEAYEQYF
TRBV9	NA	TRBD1	CASSVNGQGSFPLHF
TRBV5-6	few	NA	CASSPGLINYGYTF
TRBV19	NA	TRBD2	CASTDGTSGHQQEQYF
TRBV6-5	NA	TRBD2	CASSYGTSGQYEQYF
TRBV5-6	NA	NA	CASSRWEISSYEQYF
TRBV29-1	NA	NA	CSVLSGVMNTEAFF
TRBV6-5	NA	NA	CASSRGGYTF
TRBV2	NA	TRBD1	CASSFIRDRVSGANVLTF
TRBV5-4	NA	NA	CASSLRLGNYGYTF
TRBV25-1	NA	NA	CASSHRSSYNSPLHF
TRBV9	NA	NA	CASSLTSNEQFF
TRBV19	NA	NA	CASSIGTYEQYF
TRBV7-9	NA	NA	CASSFWGLGGPNYGYTF
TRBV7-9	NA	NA	CASSLDLLGATEAFF
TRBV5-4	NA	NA	CASSLALSGTGELFF
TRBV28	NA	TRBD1	CASREQGARTEAFF
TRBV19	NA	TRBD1	CASGGQGRANVLTF
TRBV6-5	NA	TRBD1	CASSYQGTGGYGYTF
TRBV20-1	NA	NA	CSASEGLGAFF
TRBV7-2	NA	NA	CASSLSGAMNTEAFF
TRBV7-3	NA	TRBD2	CASSLTGGSSDGELFF
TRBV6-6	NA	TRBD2	CASSGSAGVPSTDTQYF
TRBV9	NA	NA	CASSVVREKLFF
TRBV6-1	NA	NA	CASSERAARKVLRREQFF
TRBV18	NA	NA	CASSSNPGSGANVLTF
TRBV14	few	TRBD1	CASSPFGGQRELFF
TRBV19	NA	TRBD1	CASTWGTGTGDGYTF
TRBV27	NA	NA	CATTDPEAYEQYF
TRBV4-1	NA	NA	CASSQDRRRDTQYF
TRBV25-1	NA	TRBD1	CASSEYQQGEKLFF
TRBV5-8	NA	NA	CASTKFGAGTDTQYF
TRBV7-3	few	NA	CASSLIGNEQFF
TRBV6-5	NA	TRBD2	CASSTPSAGGNRQFF
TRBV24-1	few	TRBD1	CATSPQGGANTGELFF
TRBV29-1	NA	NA	CSVETRGTQETQYF
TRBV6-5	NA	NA	CASSKTPNTGELFF
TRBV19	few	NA	CASSMVNRNQPQHF
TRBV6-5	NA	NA	CASSYSSRFYNSPLHF